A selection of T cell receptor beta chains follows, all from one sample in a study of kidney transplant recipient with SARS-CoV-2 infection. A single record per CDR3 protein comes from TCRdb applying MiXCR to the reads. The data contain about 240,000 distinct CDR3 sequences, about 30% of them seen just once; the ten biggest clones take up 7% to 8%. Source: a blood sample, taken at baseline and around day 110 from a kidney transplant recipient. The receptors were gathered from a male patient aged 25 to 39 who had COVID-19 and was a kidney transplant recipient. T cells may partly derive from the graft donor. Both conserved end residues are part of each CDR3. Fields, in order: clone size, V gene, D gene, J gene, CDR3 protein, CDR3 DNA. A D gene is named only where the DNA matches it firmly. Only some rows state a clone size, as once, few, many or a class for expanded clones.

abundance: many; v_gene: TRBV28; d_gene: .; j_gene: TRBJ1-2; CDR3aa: CASSLSSNNYGYTF; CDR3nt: TGTGCCAGCAGTTTATCCAGTAATAACTATGGCTACACCTTC
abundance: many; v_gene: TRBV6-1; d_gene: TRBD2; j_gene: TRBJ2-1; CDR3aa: CASSEALAGGGAFF; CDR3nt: TGTGCCAGCAGTGAAGCGCTAGCGGGAGGGGGGGCGTTCTTC
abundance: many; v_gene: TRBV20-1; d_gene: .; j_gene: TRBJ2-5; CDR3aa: CSARAGGLETQYF; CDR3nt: TGCAGTGCTAGAGCGGGCGGGTTGGAGACCCAGTACTTC
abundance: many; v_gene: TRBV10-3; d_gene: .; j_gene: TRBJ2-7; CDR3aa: CAISPDGYEQYF; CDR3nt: TGTGCCATCAGCCCCGACGGCTACGAGCAGTACTTC
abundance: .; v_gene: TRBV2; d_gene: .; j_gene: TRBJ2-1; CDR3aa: CASSEGFGGEQFF; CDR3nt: TGTGCCAGCAGTGAGGGGTTTGGGGGTGAGCAGTTCTTC
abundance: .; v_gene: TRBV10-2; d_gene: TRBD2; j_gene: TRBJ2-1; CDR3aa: CASRPTSGTCNEQFF; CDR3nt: TGCGCCAGCAGACCCACTAGCGGGACCTGCAATGAGCAGTTCTTC
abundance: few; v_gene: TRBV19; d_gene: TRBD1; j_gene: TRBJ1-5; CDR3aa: CASSIQGAGSNQPQHF; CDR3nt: TGTGCCAGTAGTATTCAGGGGGCTGGGAGCAATCAGCCCCAGCATTTT
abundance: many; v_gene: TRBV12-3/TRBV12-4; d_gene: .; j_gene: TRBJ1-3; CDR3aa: CASSLDLGGRAGNTIYF; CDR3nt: TGTGCCAGCAGTTTAGACCTCGGGGGTAGGGCTGGAAACACCATATATTTT
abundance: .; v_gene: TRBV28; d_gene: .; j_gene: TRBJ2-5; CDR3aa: CASSFERGGTQYF; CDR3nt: TGTGCCAGCAGTTTCGAGAGGGGCGGGACCCAGTACTTC
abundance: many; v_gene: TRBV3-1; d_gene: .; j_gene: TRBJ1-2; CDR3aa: CASSTEGTLRKTYGYTF; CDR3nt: TGTGCCAGCAGCACAGAGGGCACCCTTCGAAAGACCTATGGCTACACCTTC
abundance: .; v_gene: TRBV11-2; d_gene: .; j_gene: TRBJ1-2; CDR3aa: CASSYPRTSRKTYGYIF; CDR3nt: TGTGCCAGCAGCTATCCTAGAACAAGCAGAAAGACCTATGGCTACATCTTC
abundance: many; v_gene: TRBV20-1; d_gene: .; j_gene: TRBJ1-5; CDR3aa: CSARDWGSDQPQHF; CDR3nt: TGCAGTGCTAGAGATTGGGGGTCGGACCAGCCCCAGCATTTT
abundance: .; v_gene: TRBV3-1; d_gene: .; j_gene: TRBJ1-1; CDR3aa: CAGSTWGPIPIRTEAFF; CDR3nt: TGTGCCGGCAGCACGTGGGGTCCCATTCCAATTCGCACTGAAGCTTTCTTT
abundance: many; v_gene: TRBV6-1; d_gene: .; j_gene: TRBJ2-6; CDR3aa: CASSEFYRASSGANVLTF; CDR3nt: TGTGCCAGCAGTGAATTCTACAGGGCTAGCTCTGGGGCCAACGTCCTGACTTTC
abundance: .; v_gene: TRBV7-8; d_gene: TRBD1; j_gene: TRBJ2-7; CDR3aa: CASREEGDRSESYEQYF; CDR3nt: TGTGCCAGCAGGGAAGAGGGGGACAGATCGGAGTCCTACGAGCAGTACTTC
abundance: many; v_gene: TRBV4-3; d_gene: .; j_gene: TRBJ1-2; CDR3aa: CASSMVRGRRKTYGYTF; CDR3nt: TGCGCCAGCAGCATGGTGAGAGGACGTCGAAAGACCTATGGCTACACCTTC
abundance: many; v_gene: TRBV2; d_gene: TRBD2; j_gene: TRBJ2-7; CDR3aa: CATLKGTSGYEQYF; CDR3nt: TGTGCCACTCTTAAGGGGACTAGCGGCTACGAGCAGTACTTC
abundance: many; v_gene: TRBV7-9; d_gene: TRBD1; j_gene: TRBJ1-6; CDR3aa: CASTPPGQNNSPLHF; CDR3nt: TGTGCCAGCACACCACCGGGACAGAATAATTCACCCCTCCACTTT
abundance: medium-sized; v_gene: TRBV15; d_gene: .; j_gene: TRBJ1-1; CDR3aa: CATSRDRGAWNTEAFF; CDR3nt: TGTGCCACCAGCAGAGATCGCGGGGCCTGGAACACTGAAGCTTTCTTT
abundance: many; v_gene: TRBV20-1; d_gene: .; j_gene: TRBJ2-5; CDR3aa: CSAPAVEGRAVETQYF; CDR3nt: TGCAGTGCTCCGGCGGTGGAGGGAAGGGCGGTGGAGACCCAGTACTTC
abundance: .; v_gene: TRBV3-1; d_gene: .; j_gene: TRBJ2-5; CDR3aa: CAGSMSDPISFSETQYF; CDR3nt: TGTGCCGGCAGCATGAGCGATCCCATTTCTTTCTCTGAGACCCAGTACTTC
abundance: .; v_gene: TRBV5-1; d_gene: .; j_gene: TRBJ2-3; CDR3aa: CASSFDWEDTQYF; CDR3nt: TGCGCCAGCAGCTTTGACTGGGAGGATACGCAGTATTTT
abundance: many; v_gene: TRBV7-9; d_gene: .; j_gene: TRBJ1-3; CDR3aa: CASTPGGGYSGNTIYF; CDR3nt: TGTGCCAGCACCCCGGGGGGGGGATACTCTGGAAACACCATATATTTT
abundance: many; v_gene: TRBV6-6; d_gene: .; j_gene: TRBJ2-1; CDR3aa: CASWLPGLNQFF; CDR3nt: TGTGCCAGCTGGCTTCCGGGACTGAATCAGTTCTTC
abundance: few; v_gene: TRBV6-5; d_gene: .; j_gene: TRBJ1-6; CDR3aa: CASSGGSSYNSPLHF; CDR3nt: TGTGCCAGCTCTGGGGGGAGCTCCTATAATTCACCCCTCCACTTT
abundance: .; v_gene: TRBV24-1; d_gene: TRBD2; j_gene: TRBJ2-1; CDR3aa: CATSDLREAGGSYNEQLF; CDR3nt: TGTGCCACCAGTGATTTGCGGGAAGCGGGGGGCTCCTACAATGAGCAGTTGTTC
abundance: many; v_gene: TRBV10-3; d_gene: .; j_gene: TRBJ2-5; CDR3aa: CAISEHTTWGQETQYF; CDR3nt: TGTGCCATCAGTGAGCATACTACGTGGGGCCAAGAGACCCAGTACTTC
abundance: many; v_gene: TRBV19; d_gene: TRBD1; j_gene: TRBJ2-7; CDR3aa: CASSVDREGEQYF; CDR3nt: TGTGCCAGTAGTGTGGACAGGGAAGGGGAGCAGTACTTC
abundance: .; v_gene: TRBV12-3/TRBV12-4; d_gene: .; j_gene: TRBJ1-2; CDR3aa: CASSSGSYGYIF; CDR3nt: TGTGCCAGCAGTTCAGGGTCCTATGGCTACATCTTC
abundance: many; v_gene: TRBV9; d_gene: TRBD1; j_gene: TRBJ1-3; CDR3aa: CASSVAGAGQGGGNTIYF; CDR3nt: TGTGCCAGCAGCGTAGCTGGGGCGGGACAGGGAGGAGGAAACACCATATATTTT
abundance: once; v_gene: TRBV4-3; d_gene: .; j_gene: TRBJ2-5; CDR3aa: CASSQDPEWGGDGSQYF; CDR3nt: TGCGCCAGCAGCCAAGACCCTGAGTGGGGCGGTGATGGGTCCCAGTACTTC
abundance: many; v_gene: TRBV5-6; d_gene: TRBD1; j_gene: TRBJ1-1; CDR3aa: CASSYDRGKENTEAFF; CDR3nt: TGTGCCAGCAGCTATGACAGGGGGAAGGAGAACACTGAAGCTTTCTTT
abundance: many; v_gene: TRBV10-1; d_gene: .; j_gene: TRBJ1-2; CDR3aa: CASSASTRSRKTYGYTF; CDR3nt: TGTGCCAGCAGTGCATCAACACGCTCTAGAAAGACCTATGGCTACACCTTC
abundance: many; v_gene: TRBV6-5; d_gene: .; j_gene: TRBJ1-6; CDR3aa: CASSYSFQPNNSPLHF; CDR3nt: TGTGCCAGCAGTTACTCATTTCAGCCAAACAATTCACCCCTCCACTTT
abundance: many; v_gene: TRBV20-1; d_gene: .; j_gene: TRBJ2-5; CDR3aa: CSATTAYQETQYF; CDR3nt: TGCAGTGCCACGACTGCGTACCAAGAGACCCAGTACTTC
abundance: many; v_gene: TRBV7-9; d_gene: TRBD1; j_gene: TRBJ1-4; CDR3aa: CASSYDRVSEKLFF; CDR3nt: TGTGCCAGCAGCTACGACAGGGTTAGTGAAAAACTGTTTTTT
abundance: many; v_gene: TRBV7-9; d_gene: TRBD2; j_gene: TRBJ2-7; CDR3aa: CASSPPGLAGGYEQYF; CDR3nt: TGTGCCAGCAGCCCCCCAGGACTAGCGGGAGGTTACGAGCAGTACTTC
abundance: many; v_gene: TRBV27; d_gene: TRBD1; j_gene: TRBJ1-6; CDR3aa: CASSLIGTGGLGSPLHF; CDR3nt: TGTGCCAGCAGTTTAATAGGGACAGGGGGCTTGGGTTCACCCCTCCACTTT
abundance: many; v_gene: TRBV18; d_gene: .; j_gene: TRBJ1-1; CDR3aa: CASSLHRAGTVNTEAFF; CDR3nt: TGTGCCAGCTCACTGCATAGAGCCGGGACGGTGAACACTGAAGCTTTCTTT
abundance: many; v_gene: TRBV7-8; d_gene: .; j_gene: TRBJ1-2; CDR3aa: CASNIASGARGYGYTF; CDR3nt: TGTGCCAGCAACATTGCTTCGGGGGCAAGAGGCTATGGCTACACCTTC
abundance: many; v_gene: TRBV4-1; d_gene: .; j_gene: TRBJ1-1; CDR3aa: CASSQIREQRWGRTEAFF; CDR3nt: TGCGCCAGCAGCCAAATCAGGGAACAGCGTTGGGGGCGCACTGAAGCTTTCTTT
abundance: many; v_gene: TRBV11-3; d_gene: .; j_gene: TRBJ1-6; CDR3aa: CASSLTGIYNSPLHF; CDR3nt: TGTGCCAGCAGCTTAACCGGGATCTATAATTCACCCCTCCACTTT
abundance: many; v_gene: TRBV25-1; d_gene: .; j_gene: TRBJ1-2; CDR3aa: CASSCTIELGKTYGYTF; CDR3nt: TGTGCCAGCAGTTGCACAATAGAACTGGGAAAGACCTATGGCTACACCTTC
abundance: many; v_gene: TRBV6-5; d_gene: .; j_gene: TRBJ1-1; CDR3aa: CASSFGRMNTEAFF; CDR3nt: TGTGCCAGCAGTTTCGGTCGGATGAACACTGAAGCTTTCTTT
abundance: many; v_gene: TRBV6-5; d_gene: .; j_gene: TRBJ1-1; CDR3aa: CASSYSGQTEAFF; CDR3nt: TGTGCCAGCAGTTACTCCGGCCAGACTGAAGCTTTCTTT
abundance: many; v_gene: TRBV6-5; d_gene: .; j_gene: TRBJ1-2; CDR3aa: CASSFRVECRKTYGYTF; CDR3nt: TGTGCCAGCAGTTTTCGGGTGGAATGTAGAAAGACCTATGGCTACACCTTC
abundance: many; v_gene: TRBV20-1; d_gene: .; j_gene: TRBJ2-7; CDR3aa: CSPSAGPYEQYF; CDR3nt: TGCAGTCCCAGTGCGGGGCCCTACGAGCAGTACTTC
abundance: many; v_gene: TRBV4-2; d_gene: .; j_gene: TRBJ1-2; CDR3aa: CASSQEMTSSNYGYTF; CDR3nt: TGTGCCAGCAGCCAAGAGATGACATCCTCTAACTATGGCTACACCTTC
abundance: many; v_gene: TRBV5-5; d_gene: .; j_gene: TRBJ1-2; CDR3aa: CASRCLVSRKTYGYTF; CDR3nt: TGTGCCAGCCGTTGCCTTGTCTCGCGAAAGACCTATGGCTACACCTTC
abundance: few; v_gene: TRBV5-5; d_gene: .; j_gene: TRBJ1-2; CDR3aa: CASDGFVSRKTYGYTF; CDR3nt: TGTGCCAGCGATGGTTTTGTCTCGCGAAAGACCTATGGCTACACCTTC
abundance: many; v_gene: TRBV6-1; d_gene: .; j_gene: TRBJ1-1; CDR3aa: CASSDRRRFRAHTEAFF; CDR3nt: TGTGCCAGCAGTGACCGACGGCGTTTCAGGGCGCACACTGAAGCTTTCTTT